Shown below are 31 T cell receptor beta chains from a single sample sequenced in a study of T cells in Graves' hyperthyroidism and ophthalmopathy. The CDR3 regions of TCR beta were amplified from RNA transcripts. A set of HTBI primers served as the primers for a first-round RT-PCR of the TCR CDR3. TCRdb re-analysed the multiplex PCR reads in MiXCR, keeping a single row per CDR3 protein. The table lists about 410,000 distinct CDR3 sequences, about 14% of them singletons. The sequenced sample was blood. All receptors derive from a man between 18 and 35 years old with Graves' ophthalmopathy.

This clonotype is a singleton in its sample. The chain links TRBV12-3 or TRBV12-4 to TRBJ2-1; TRBD2 aligns across 9 bases. V dropped 6 bases and J dropped 2; count of bases not matched to a gene: 5. The CDR3 runs to 15 residues. The CDR3 coding sequence is TGTGCCAGCAGGTCGGGACTAGCTGCCTACAATGAGCAGTTCTTC. Its translation: CASRSGLAAYNEQFF.

This clonotype was recorded many times. The rearrangement joins TRBV10-1 to TRBJ1-4; 11 bases match TRBD1. Germline V gene data show CDR1 as WNHNN and CDR2 as SYGVQD (reference sequence). With 3 bases clipped from V and 0 bases from J, the junction kept 9 bases outside the gene matches. CDR3 length: 19 amino acids. The DNA for the CDR3 is TGCGCCAGCAGTGACCTTGACCGGACAGGGGGCGCAACTAATGAAAAACTGTTTTTT. It is translated as CASSDLDRTGGATNEKLFF.

In its sample, this clonotype was seen a few times. J is TRBJ2-3 and V is TRBV6-1; 9 positions match TRBD1. V was clipped by 8 bases and J by 3 bases; unmatched bases: 3. Germline values: CDR1 MNHNS, CDR2 SASEGT. The length of the CDR3 is 13 residues. In DNA form, the CDR3 reads TGTGCCAGCCGGACAGGGGAGACAGATACGCAGTATTTT. Translating gives CASRTGETDTQYF.

The J gene is TRBJ2-3, the V gene TRBV9, with TRBD2 matching over 8 bases. The CDR3 length is 17 residues. CDR1 is SGDLS and CDR2 is YYNGEE in the germline V gene. Unmatched junction bases numbered 8, after V lost 0 bases and J lost 2 bases. The CDR3 here is CASSVDEGSGATDTQYF. The CDR3 DNA is TGTGCCAGCAGCGTAGACGAGGGTAGCGGGGCCACAGATACGCAGTATTTT.

The sample holds many counts of this clonotype. This chain uses TRBV12-3 or TRBV12-4 with TRBJ2-1; D perhaps matches TRBD2 (6 bases). V gave up 5 bases and J gave up 3 bases, with 11 bases separating them. This CDR3 is 14 amino acids long. This chain's CDR3 is CASSRKGLYNEQFF. The DNA for the CDR3 is TGTGCCAGCAGTCGTAAGGGACTCTACAATGAGCAGTTCTTC.

This clonotype was recorded many times. The chain combines TRBV19 with TRBJ2-1, with 9 bases that match TRBD2. Trimming removed 1 base from V and 4 bases from J; junction bases left unmatched: 2. Germline-derived CDR1 and CDR2 are LNHDA and SQIVND (reference sequence). This CDR3 comprises 15 residues. The CDR3 DNA sequence: TGTGCCAGTAGTATAGGACTAGCGGATTACAATGAGCAGTTCTTC. It specifies CASSIGLADYNEQFF.

This clonotype came up many times. The chain uses TRBV12-3 or TRBV12-4 and TRBJ1-1; a weak D match, TRBD1 (6 bases). The CDR3 extends over 12 amino acids. V lost 6 bases to trimming and J lost 5 bases, with 10 bases between them. The CDR3 is CASRVTGTEAFF. The CDR3 bases are TGTGCCAGCAGAGTTACAGGGACTGAAGCTTTCTTT.

This clonotype was observed many times. The V gene is TRBV2, the J gene TRBJ1-1, with no clear D. From germline, CDR1 is SNHLY and CDR2 FYNNEI. V was pared by 1 base and J by 1 base, with 7 bases between. This CDR3 is 14 amino acids long. CDR3 sequence: CASSEVAGNTEAFF. The CDR3 nucleotides read TGTGCCAGCAGTGAAGTGGCGGGGAACACTGAAGCTTTCTTT.

The gene calls are TRBV5-1 and TRBJ2-7; no reliable D call. Germline V gene lookup returns CDR1 SGHRS and CDR2 YFSETQ. Trimming cost V 6 bases and J 1 base, with 23 bases left between them. This CDR3 comprises 17 residues. The CDR3 DNA reads as TGCGCCAGCACGTTGGGTGTCCTCCTCCTAGGGTCCTACGAGCAGTACTTC. Its protein product is CASTLGVLLLGSYEQYF. The full variable domain, with the rest looked up from reference TRBV5-1 and TRBJ2-7, is KAGVTQTPRYLIKTRGQQVTLSCSPISGHRSVSWYQQTPGQGLQFLFEYFSETQRNKGNFPGRFSGRQFSNSRSEMNVSTLELGDSALYLCASTLGVLLLGSYEQYFGPGTRLTVT.

This clonotype was found a few times. V usage is TRBV15 and J usage is TRBJ2-3; D gene ambiguous. Germline loops: CDR1 LNHNV, CDR2 YYDKDF (reference sequence). The CDR3 extends over 15 amino acids. Deletions cut 6 bases from V and 4 bases from J, with 17 bases between. The CDR3: CATSSYPQAADTQYF. The CDR3 DNA reads TGTGCCACCAGTTCCTACCCTCAGGCAGCAGATACGCAGTATTTT.

This clonotype was counted at least ten times. The chain couples TRBV6-1 to TRBJ2-7, with D uncertain. Trimming stripped 6 bases from V and 6 bases from J, with 9 bases between. The CDR3 spans 11 residues. The V gene's germline CDR1 is MNHNS and CDR2 SASEGT. This CDR3 is CASRHHLEQYF. The DNA for the CDR3 is TGTGCCAGCAGACACCACCTCGAGCAGTACTTC.

This clonotype appeared a few times. The V call is TRBV29-1, the J call TRBJ2-1, with 9 bases lining up with TRBD2. The germline V gene encodes CDR1 SQVTM and CDR2 ANQGSEA. Trimming at V came to 6 bases and at J to 6 bases, leaving 12 bases not matched to a gene. This CDR3 contains 15 residues. The CDR3 loop is CSVPDGGGAVNEQFF. The CDR3 bases are TGCAGCGTCCCAGACGGCGGGGGGGCCGTCAATGAGCAGTTCTTC.

The DNA of the CDR3 is TGTGCCAGCAAGGGAAACACTGAAGCTTTCTTT. It encodes CASKGNTEAFF. The chain joins TRBV2 to TRBJ1-1; D is undetermined. This CDR3 has 11 amino acids. V was clipped by 7 bases and J by 2 bases, with 5 bases between them. Germline-derived CDR1 and CDR2 are SNHLY and FYNNEI.

The V call is TRBV30, the J call TRBJ2-5; TRBD1 matches 9 bases. CDR3 size: 13 residues. Trimming took 3 bases from V and 5 from J; bases not matched to a gene: 4. Germline V gene lookup returns CDR1 GTSNPN and CDR2 SVGIG (reference sequence). The CDR3 region has the DNA TGTGCCTGGAGAGACAGGGGGGGCGAGACCCAGTACTTC. It encodes CAWRDRGGETQYF.

This clonotype was counted ten times or more. The chain employs TRBV10-3 and TRBJ2-3; D remains ambiguous. Germline CDR1 ENHRY, CDR2 SYGVKD. The CDR3 spans 16 residues. Trimming left V 6 bases short and J 4 bases short, with 20 bases between. As DNA, the CDR3 is TGTGCCATCAGAGCTTCCCCAGGAGTAGTTGCAGATACGCAGTATTTT. It yields the protein CAIRASPGVVADTQYF.

With respect to this clonotype: Given a much more abundant clone one base away, this may be a read error. The DNA for the CDR3 is TGTGCCAGCAGCGCGGAGGGGGGCGGCTATGGCTACACCTTC. Its translation: CASSAEGGGYGYTF. The chain has TRBV7-9 and TRBJ1-2; maybe TRBD1 (6 bases). Germline V gene lookup returns CDR1 SEHNR and CDR2 FQNEAQ (reference sequence). The CDR3 is 14 residues long. V lost 5 bases to trimming and J lost 4 bases, with 14 bases between them.

This clonotype has at least ten counts. V and J are TRBV4-1 and TRBJ1-2; no clear D. CDR1 and CDR2 (germline): MGHRA, YSYEKL. The V gene lost 1 base and the J gene lost 2 bases, with 8 bases spanning the gap. The CDR3 is 14 amino acids. The CDR3 nucleotides read TGCGCCAGCAGCCAAGTGGGCCAGAACTATGGCTACACCTTC. Protein sequence: CASSQVGQNYGYTF.

This clonotype came up once. A much larger clone sits a single nucleotide away, making a read error possible. This chain links TRBV3-1 with TRBJ1-4; the D is unclear. The CDR3 has 15 residues. CDR1 and CDR2 (germline): LGHDT, YNNKEL (reference sequence). CDR3 in amino acids: CASSLEGWINEKPFF. For the CDR3, the DNA is TGTGCCAGCAGCCTCGAGGGCTGGATCAATGAAAAACCGTTTTTT.

This clonotype has a count of ten or more. The J gene is TRBJ1-2, the V gene TRBV24-1; 7 bases agree with TRBD1. CDR1 KGHDR and CDR2 SFDVKD come from the germline V gene. Trimming took 0 bases from V and 6 from J; bases not matched to a gene: 3. This CDR3 comprises 14 residues. In DNA, the CDR3 is TGTGCCACCAGTGATTTGCGGCAGGGGGATGGCTACACCTTC. Its translation: CATSDLRQGDGYTF.

In its sample, this clonotype was seen many times. The V and J genes are TRBV4-1 and TRBJ1-5, with unresolved D. Germline loops: CDR1 MGHRA, CDR2 YSYEKL. The germline V and J ends were trimmed by 1 base and 2 bases, with 9 bases remaining between them. CDR3 length equals 15 residues. The CDR3: CASSQGVVGNQPQHF. The CDR3 nucleotides are TGCGCCAGCAGCCAAGGTGTAGTTGGCAATCAGCCCCAGCATTTT.

This clonotype was picked up many times. The CDR3 loop is CSGQGGSLYEQYF. The CDR3 DNA follows: TGCAGCGGGCAGGGGGGCAGTCTTTACGAGCAGTACTTC. The genes are TRBV29-1 and TRBJ2-7, with TRBD1 as a possible D gene (7 bases). The germline V and J ends were trimmed by 7 bases and 4 bases, with 17 bases remaining between them. Per germline, CDR1 SQVTM and CDR2 ANQGSEA. The CDR3 extends over 13 amino acids.

This clonotype was seen at least ten times. The rearrangement links TRBV7-2 to TRBJ1-3, with 8 bases that match TRBD1. Germline V gene data show CDR1 as SGHTA and CDR2 as FQGNSA. V lost 3 bases to trimming and J lost 2 bases; unmatched junction nucleotides: 9. The CDR3 sequence is 17 residues long. CDR3: CASSLETGVFPGNTIYF. Written as DNA, the CDR3 is TGTGCCAGCAGCTTGGAGACAGGGGTTTTTCCTGGAAACACCATATATTTT.

This clonotype was detected many times. The rearrangement links TRBV9 to TRBJ2-1, with D possibly TRBD2 on 5 matching bases. Germline CDR1 is SGDLS and CDR2 is YYNGEE. This CDR3 comprises 15 residues. Trimming cost V 0 bases and J 9 bases, with 16 bases left between them. For the CDR3, the DNA is TGTGCCAGCAGCGTAGCCAGGACTGCCTTCGGTGAGCAGTTCTTC. Residues: CASSVARTAFGEQFF. The complete variable domain, with remaining parts taken from reference TRBV9 and TRBJ2-1, reads DSGVTQTPKHLITATGQRVTLRCSPRSGDLSVYWYQQSLDQGLQFLIQYYNGEERAKGNILERFSAQQFPDLHSELNLSSLELGDSALYFCASSVARTAFGEQFFGPGTRLTVL.

The rearrangement joins TRBV29-1 to TRBJ2-5; D remains unclear. This CDR3 is built from 14 residues. V was cut by 4 bases and J by 5 bases, with 17 bases left in between. Germline V gene data show CDR1 as SQVTM and CDR2 as ANQGSEA. The CDR3 bases are TGCAGCGTTGTCCCGGCTGCGAAGGAGGAGACCCAGTACTTC. Protein sequence: CSVVPAAKEETQYF.

This clonotype was detected many times. The chain employs TRBV24-1 and TRBJ1-5, with D perhaps TRBD1 (5 bases). CDR3 size: 15 residues. Germline loops: CDR1 KGHDR, CDR2 SFDVKD. V was cut by 0 bases and J by 0 bases, with 5 bases left in between. In DNA, the CDR3 is TGTGCCACCAGTGATTTGAGGGGTAGCAATCAGCCCCAGCATTTT. Residues: CATSDLRGSNQPQHF.

The chain couples TRBV11-1 to TRBJ2-3; D might be TRBD2 (6 bases). Between the trimmed V and J ends, which lost 5 bases and 2 bases, there was a span of 11 bases. Germline V gene sequence: CDR1 SGHAT, CDR2 FQDESV (reference sequence). The CDR3 runs 14 residues. The DNA of the CDR3 is TGTGCCAGCAGCCCTAGCGAATACACAGATACGCAGTATTTT. This gives the protein CASSPSEYTDTQYF.

This clonotype occurred many times. The J gene is TRBJ2-7, the V gene TRBV20-1, with D maybe TRBD2 (5 bases). The CDR3 extends over 14 amino acids. Germline-derived CDR1 and CDR2 are DFQATT and SNEGSKA (reference sequence). The V gene lost 3 bases and the J gene lost 4 bases, with 16 bases spanning the gap. In nucleotides, the CDR3 is TGCAGTGCTAGTTGGCGGAGCGGACCTTACGAGCAGTACTTC. Translating gives CSASWRSGPYEQYF.

This rearrangement joins TRBV24-1 to TRBJ2-7; D remains unclear. Germline V gene lookup returns CDR1 KGHDR and CDR2 SFDVKD. The V end lost 4 bases, the J end lost 2 bases, and 11 bases lay between the germline ends. CDR3 length equals 14 residues. As DNA, the CDR3 is TGTGCCACCAGTGACTCCTGGCAGGCCTACGAGCAGTACTTC. It specifies CATSDSWQAYEQYF.

The chain recombines TRBV15 with TRBJ1-2; TRBD1 is a possible D gene (6 bases). The CDR3 runs to 14 residues. Germline V gives CDR1 LNHNV, CDR2 YYDKDF (reference sequence). Trimming pared 3 bases from V and 7 bases from J, leaving 15 bases between. The CDR3 spells CATSRNGRGAGYTF. As DNA, the CDR3 is TGTGCCACCAGCAGGAATGGTCGGGGGGCTGGCTACACCTTC.

The rearrangement joins TRBV4-1 to TRBJ1-1, with TRBD1 matching 8 bases. The CDR3 sequence is 14 residues long. J lost 5 bases, V lost 6 bases, and 8 bases had no gene match. Germline values: CDR1 MGHRA, CDR2 YSYEKL. The CDR3 DNA reads TGCGCCAGCAGTCGAAACAGGGGGAGGACTGAAGCTTTCTTT. This gives the protein CASSRNRGRTEAFF.

The chain joins TRBV19 to TRBJ1-5, with D possibly being TRBD1 (5 bases). Germline lookup yields CDR1 LNHDA and CDR2 SQIVND (reference sequence). This CDR3 is 15 amino acids long. V gave up 10 bases and J gave up 2 bases, with 18 bases separating them. The CDR3 spells CATMGIREGNQPQHF. For the CDR3, the DNA is TGTGCCACTATGGGGATCAGGGAGGGCAATCAGCCCCAGCATTTT. The entire variable domain, with the rest obtained from reference TRBV19 and TRBJ1-5, is as follows: DGGITQSPKYLFRKEGQNVTLSCEQNLNHDAMYWYRQDPGQGLRLIYYSQIVNDFQKGDIAEGYSVSREKKESFPLTVTSAQKNPTAFYLCATMGIREGNQPQHFGDGTRLSIL.